The T cell receptor beta chain under discussion was sequenced for a study of blood T cell repertoires in COVID-19. Background on the study: Nucleic acid was either cDNA or gDNA, and it came from T cells, B-cell-depleted T cells, or PBMCs.

As handled by the study authors: It was from reference gene primer amplification that nucleated cell counts were estimated. Method: immunoSEQ multiplex PCR; TCRdb's copy keeps in-frame clones and lacks some. V and J calls and clone size are copied from that table; D and trimming were computed from the DNA. The data hold under 450,000 clones, with 88% observed a single time. The ends were cut back, 0 bases at V and 5 bases at J, with 7 bases in the middle. The CDR3 is 12 residues long. Germline CDR1 reads GTSNPN; CDR2 reads SVGIG (reference sequence). The source of this sequence is a woman aged 45-65 years with COVID-19, enrolled during active disease. Sequencing was carried out using peripheral blood. This chain uses TRBV30 with TRBJ1-1, with D possibly matching TRBD1 (5 bases). CDR3 sequence: CAWSVSGTEAFF. CDR3 bases: TGTGCCTGGAGTGTATCAGGGACTGAAGCTTTCTTT.